This T cell receptor beta chain was captured by sequencing in a study of blood T cell repertoires in COVID-19 (dated by TCRdb to about 2020). With respect to the entire study: The collaborator samples originated in the United States, Italy and Spain and spanned the acute and convalescent phases of COVID-19. Nearly every sample came with metadata listing a de-identified subject ID, COVID-19 status, age in years and sex. Samples were obtained from the ongoing ImmuneRACE study (first 160 participants) and from some 1,200 subjects provided by 6 global collaborators. Where available, HLA class I and class II types were taken from metadata supplied by the sample provider and were not determined by assay-based typing. The prospective study material was composed of cDNA or gDNA derived from T cells, B-cell-depleted T cells, or PBMCs. Subjects who had been exposed to COVID-19, were actively infected with it, or had recovered from it provided the deeply sampled blood TCRbeta repertoires that made up the dataset. The repertoires were released in a freely available public database meant as a resource for research on the immune response to SARS-CoV-2. Overall study outcomes, separate from this receptor: The quantity of clinical and demographic metadata differed by source and by participant and was supplied without curation.

Enrolling through a virtual design, the prospective study's participants ranged in age from about 18 to 89 years and lived across 24 United States geographic areas. In the prospective study, cohorts were assigned on the basis of participant-reported clinical history obtained from a screening survey and a study questionnaire. In the prospective study, whole blood, serum and a nasopharyngeal or oropharyngeal swab were collected from each participant by mobile phlebotomists. Additional blood draws and questionnaires over an approximately 2-month period could optionally be provided by prospective study participants. Before DNA extraction, blood samples from the prospective study were shipped at room temperature or frozen. Unmatched junction bases come to 3, with V trimmed by 3 bases and J by 5 bases. The CDR3 runs 13 residues from the cysteine to the phenylalanine. Only CDR3 DNA is held: 39 bases, read in frame from base 1.

Of note for this clone: The specificity of this receptor is unknown. No clone much larger than this one lies a single base away; base qualities are absent.

TCRbeta CDR3 regions were amplified from genomic DNA using the immunoSEQ Assay, a bias-controlled multiplex PCR. Regarding the original processing steps: The number of nucleated cells in each sample was estimated from the amplification of reference gene primers within the assay. Sequence reads were collapsed and filtered to measure the absolute abundance of every unique TCRbeta CDR3 rearrangement. For each sample, productive Simpson clonality was calculated as the square root of Simpson's diversity index across productive rearrangements. As stored in TCRdb, this immuneACCESS dataset retains in-frame rearrangements with V and J assigned. A fraction of the clones does not appear; measured against another copy, unresolved V genes explain less than half of the discrepancy, and the remainder lacks a known reason. D and trimming were read from the DNA, whereas the V and J calls and clone size are those reported in that table. The sample records about 200,000 clones, more than 70% of which are singletons. The ten most abundant clones make up around 6% of the sample.

The rearranged segments are TRBV12-3 or TRBV12-4 and TRBJ2-7; 8 of the junction bases match TRBD2. This TCR was sampled from a man between 40 and 49 years old with acute COVID-19. What was sequenced was PBMCs or T cells enriched from blood (not recorded which). The sequence in DNA is TGTGCCAGCAGTTTCGCGGGGGGCCACGAGCAGTACTTC. The translation is CASSFAGGHEQYF.